This T cell receptor (beta chain) originates from a study of OX40 agonist ivuxolimab in advanced cancers. Study-wide results and limits: The authors did not determine the antigen specificity of the expanded peripheral T cells.

The CDR3 sequence is 12 residues long. The germline V gene has CDR1 SGHRS and CDR2 YFSETQ. V dropped 4 bases and J dropped 5; count of bases not matched to a gene: 3. This clone was found once. As yet, its antigen is unknown. Using immunoSEQ multiplex PCR, the repertoire was profiled, and TCRdb retains in-frame clones only, with some absent. The sample holds some 70,000 clones, 80% seen once. This TCR was recovered from an adult with an advanced solid tumor such as melanoma, head and neck, liver or kidney cancer. V gene TRBV5-1 combines with J gene TRBJ2-7, with 7 bases lining up with TRBD1. Sequenced material: CD4+ or CD8+ T cells sorted from blood, taken in a trial of the OX40 agonist ivuxolimab. Written as DNA, the CDR3 is TGCGCCAGCAGCCGTGACAGGGACGAGCAGTACTTC. It yields the protein CASSRDRDEQYF.